Listed here are 26 T cell receptor beta chains from one sample, sequenced in a study of regulatory T cells in long-lasting Graves disease. The time point denotes: persistent/refractory GD, antithyroid drugs over 5 years with positive TRAb. Construction of the TCR library relied on RNA isolated from PBMCs. Sequencing libraries for TCR beta were prepared with iRepertoire HTBI primers and Arm-PCR of CDR3 regions. Via MiXCR, TCRdb re-called the multiplex PCR reads, giving one row per CDR3 protein. This table has a few hundred thousand distinct CDR3 sequences, about 20% appearing once. This specimen consisted of peripheral blood mononuclear cells (PBMCs), obtained when the disease was refractory, from a patient treated with antithyroid drugs. The receptors here all came from a female donor with Graves disease.

This clonotype appeared many times. The CDR3 spells CASSLVHLRETQYF. As DNA, the CDR3 is TGTGCCAGCAGCTTAGTACACCTGAGGGAGACCCAGTACTTC. V and J are TRBV11-3 and TRBJ2-5; D uncertain. V was clipped by 1 base and J by 5 bases, with 11 bases between them. The CDR3 is 14 residues long. Per germline, CDR1 SGHNT and CDR2 YENEEA. The variable domain in full, with the rest retrieved from reference TRBV11-3 and TRBJ2-5, is EAGVVQSPRYKIIEKKQPVAFWCNPISGHNTLYWYLQNLGQGPELLIRYENEEAVDDSQLPKDRFSAERLKGVDSTLKIQPAELGDSAVYLCASSLVHLRETQYFGPGTRLLVL.

This clonotype showed up many times. The J gene is TRBJ2-7, the V gene TRBV2, with 8 bases fitting TRBD1. V was pared by 6 bases and J by 1 base, with 5 bases of the junction left unmatched. The germline CDR1 and CDR2 sequences are SNHLY and FYNNEI. The length of the CDR3 is 14 residues. CDR3 nucleotide sequence: TGTGCCAGCAGGGATAGACAGGGGTCCTACGAGCAGTACTTC. The encoded protein is CASRDRQGSYEQYF.

The chain employs TRBV5-1 and TRBJ2-5; a weak D match, TRBD2 (6 bases). The germline V gene has CDR1 SGHRS and CDR2 YFSETQ. The CDR3 has 14 amino acids. The V and J ends lost 4 bases and 2 bases respectively, with 12 bases between them. This CDR3 is CASSQLGRQETQYF. DNA of the CDR3: TGCGCCAGCAGCCAGCTAGGGAGGCAAGAGACCCAGTACTTC.

This clonotype turned up a few times. The genes are TRBV30 and TRBJ1-5; the D is unclear. CDR3 length: 14 residues. Trimming pared 4 bases from V and 7 bases from J, leaving 17 bases between. CDR1 and CDR2 from the germline V gene are GTSNPN and SVGIG (reference sequence). CDR3 bases: TGTGCCTGGACCACCACGCTGTCGGGACAGCCCCAGCATTTT. Translated, it gives CAWTTTLSGQPQHF.

In its sample, this clonotype was seen many times. V and J are TRBV7-8 and TRBJ2-4, with D maybe TRBD2 (6 bases). This CDR3 has 16 amino acids. V shed 4 bases and J shed 0 bases, with 13 bases lying between them. CDR1 SGHVS and CDR2 FQNEAQ come from the germline V gene. CDR3 DNA: TGTGCCAGCAGCTCTGGACTACAACTAGCCAAAAACATTCAGTACTTC. Translated, it gives CASSSGLQLAKNIQYF.

The rearrangement links TRBV11-3 to TRBJ2-7, with D possibly being TRBD2 (6 bases). V was trimmed by 6 bases and J by 0 bases, leaving 15 bases between them. Germline values: CDR1 SGHNT, CDR2 YENEEA. CDR3 length: 15 residues. The CDR3 DNA follows: TGTGCCAGCAGTTCTGACGGGACTGGCTCCTACGAGCAGTACTTC. This codes for CASSSDGTGSYEQYF.

Points on this clonotype: The junction departs from germline at one end; a sequencing error may be responsible. This sequence joins TRBV7-3 and TRBJ2-2; 9 nucleotides align to TRBD2. This CDR3 contains 16 residues. Germline V gives CDR1 SGHTA, CDR2 FQGTGA. The CDR3 DNA reads as TGTGCCAGCAGCTTAAGCGCGGGGGGGCTGAGCGGGGAGCCGTTTTTT. Amino acid sequence: CASSLSAGGLSGEPFF.

The sample holds many counts of this clonotype. The CDR3 DNA is TGTGCCAGCAGTTCACAGGGGACCGGGGAGCTGTTTTTT. It is translated as CASSSQGTGELFF. The chain uses TRBV27 and TRBJ2-2; 7 bases fit TRBD1. The CDR3 is 13 residues long. The germline CDR1 and CDR2 sequences are MNHEY and SMNVEV (reference sequence). Trimming removed 4 bases from V and 5 bases from J; junction bases left unmatched: 1.

The chain employs TRBV16 and TRBJ1-2; 8 bases line up with TRBD1. This CDR3 region has 15 residues. Trimming took 7 bases from V and 5 from J; bases not matched to a gene: 12. Germline-derived CDR1 and CDR2 are KGHSY and FQNENV. The CDR3, as DNA: TGTGCCAGCAAACCAACCTCCGGGACAGGATATGGCTACACCTTC. Translation gives CASKPTSGTGYGYTF. Complete variable domain (other parts from reference TRBV16 and TRBJ1-2): GEEVAQTPKHLVRGEGQKAKLYCAPIKGHSYVFWYQQVLKNEFKFLISFQNENVFDETGMPKERFSAKCLPNSPCSLEIQATKLEDSAVYFCASKPTSGTGYGYTFGSGTRLTVV.

The rearrangement links TRBV14 to TRBJ1-2; D unresolved. Germline CDR1 reads SGHDN; CDR2 reads FVKESK. V lost 0 bases to trimming and J lost 4 bases, with 15 bases between them. The CDR3 has 16 amino acids. The CDR3 reads CASSQEGKGARYGYTF. CDR3 coding DNA: TGTGCCAGCAGCCAAGAAGGGAAGGGCGCTCGCTATGGCTACACCTTC. The full variable domain, its missing parts supplied by reference TRBV14 and TRBJ1-2, is EAGVTQFPSHSVIEKGQTVTLRCDPISGHDNLYWYRRVMGKEIKFLLHFVKESKQDESGMPNNRFLAERTGGTYSTLKVQPAELEDSGVYFCASSQEGKGARYGYTFGSGTRLTVV.

The gene calls are TRBV19 and TRBJ1-6, with no clear D. The CDR3 extends over 13 amino acids. Germline V gene data show CDR1 as LNHDA and CDR2 as SQIVND (reference sequence). The V end lost 8 bases, the J end lost 7 bases, and 12 bases lay between the germline ends. CDR3 bases: TGTGCCAGTGGTCGCTCCAAGAATTCACCCCTCCACTTT. Residues: CASGRSKNSPLHF.

The sample holds many counts of this clonotype. The rearrangement joins TRBV28 to TRBJ1-5; D is undetermined. The germline gives CDR1 MDHEN, CDR2 SYDVKM. Trimming left V 4 bases short and J 12 bases short, with 19 bases between. This CDR3 spans 14 amino acids. CDR3 sequence reads: CASSSINGRSLQHF. DNA of the CDR3: TGTGCCAGCAGTTCCATTAATGGACGGAGTCTCCAGCATTTT. The full variable domain, in which reference TRBV28 and TRBJ1-5 provide the parts outside the CDR3, is DVKVTQSSRYLVKRTGEKVFLECVQDMDHENMFWYRQDPGLGLRLIYFSYDVKMKEKGDIPEGYSVSREKKERFSLILESASTNQTSMYLCASSSINGRSLQHFGDGTRLSIL.

This clonotype was observed a handful of times. The chain recombines TRBV20-1 with TRBJ2-7, with D perhaps matching TRBD1 or TRBD2 (5 bases each). The length of the CDR3 is 14 residues. Germline CDR1 is DFQATT and CDR2 is SNEGSKA (reference sequence). The V end was cut by 5 bases, the J end by 2 bases, with 16 bases between. The CDR3 is CSALDGTVTYEQYF. In DNA, the CDR3 is TGCAGTGCTCTCGACGGGACCGTAACCTACGAGCAGTACTTC.

This rearrangement joins TRBV18 to TRBJ2-7; unclear D gene. Germline V gene sequence: CDR1 KGHSH, CDR2 LQKENI. V was shortened by 4 bases and J by 6 bases, with 16 bases between the two germline ends. This CDR3 has 14 amino acids. Here the CDR3 DNA reads TGTGCCAGCTCACTTGGCTCCCCTCCTCTCGAGCAGTACTTC. This encodes CASSLGSPPLEQYF.

V usage is TRBV5-1 and J usage is TRBJ2-4, with 10 bases aligning to TRBD1. Per the germline V gene, CDR1 is SGHRS and CDR2 is YFSETQ. The CDR3 runs to 16 residues. The trim removed 4 bases at V and 6 bases at J, leaving 10 bases unmatched. This CDR3 is CASSPLTGGLGNIQYF. The CDR3 bases are TGCGCCAGCAGCCCCCTGACAGGGGGCCTAGGAAACATTCAGTACTTC.

This clonotype was counted between two and nine times. The V gene is TRBV6-1, the J gene TRBJ1-1; D call uncertain. The length of the CDR3 is 14 residues. CDR1 and CDR2 from the germline V gene are MNHNS and SASEGT. V shed 8 bases and J shed 1 base, with 14 bases lying between them. The CDR3 protein is CASWLGTSNTEAFF. The CDR3 DNA follows: TGTGCCAGCTGGTTGGGCACTTCGAACACTGAAGCTTTCTTT.

This clonotype was seen repeatedly, ten times or more. The genes are TRBV6-5 and TRBJ1-1, with D uncertain. The length of the CDR3 is 15 residues. Trimming took off 2 bases at V and 1 base at J, with 11 bases between the two ends. Germline V gene data show CDR1 as MNHEY and CDR2 as SVGAGI. The CDR3 DNA reads TGTGCCAGCAGTTACGTGGTCTTCAGGAACACTGAAGCTTTCTTT. Its translation is CASSYVVFRNTEAFF.

This clonotype was seen just once. Written as DNA, the CDR3 is TGCAGTGCTCGTGGATCCACCAGAGAGACCCAGTACTTC. As protein: CSARGSTRETQYF. This chain joins TRBV20-1 and TRBJ2-5; D unresolved. Between the trimmed V and J ends, which lost 5 bases and 4 bases, there was a span of 14 bases. The CDR3 runs to 13 residues. Germline V lookup: CDR1 DFQATT, CDR2 SNEGSKA (reference sequence).

In this sample, this clonotype turned up many times. The chain uses TRBV28 and TRBJ1-1, with 7 nucleotides matching TRBD1. Germline V CDR1 and CDR2: MDHEN, SYDVKM. This CDR3 contains 13 residues. Trimming took 6 bases from V and 5 from J; bases not matched to a gene: 6. In DNA, the CDR3 is TGTGCCAGCAGCCAGGGGGGGTGGACTGAAGCTTTCTTT. Its translation: CASSQGGWTEAFF.

With regard to this clonotype: A single base separates this from a much larger clone, so it may be a read error. The chain employs TRBV28 and TRBJ1-5; D unclear. The length of the CDR3 is 15 residues. Germline V gene data show CDR1 as MDHEN and CDR2 as SYDVKM. CDR3 amino acids: CASSLVRSANQPLHF. The CDR3 region has the DNA TGTGCCAGCAGTTTGGTCAGGTCGGCGAATCAGCCCCTGCATTTT.

V and J are TRBV19 and TRBJ1-5; 7 nucleotides line up with TRBD1. V lost 6 bases and J lost 7; bases outside the gene matches: 9. The germline V gene encodes CDR1 LNHDA and CDR2 SQIVND (reference sequence). The CDR3 length is 14 residues. The DNA of the CDR3 is TGTGCCAGTAGCCCCGACAGGGATGGGCAGCCCCAGCATTTT. Its translation is CASSPDRDGQPQHF.

Concerning this clonotype itself: The germline gene is not matched at one end of the junction; a read error may be the cause. V and J are TRBV7-9 and TRBJ2-5; 9 bases line up with TRBD1. The CDR3 has 14 residues. From germline, CDR1 is SEHNR and CDR2 FQNEAQ (reference sequence). CDR3 residues: CASSSGQGQGTQYF. The DNA for the CDR3 is TGTGCCAGCAGCTCGGGACAGGGACAAGGGACCCAGTACTTC.

In this sample, this clonotype turned up many times. The rearrangement uses TRBV6-1 and TRBJ1-1; maybe TRBD1 (5 bases). Trimming took off 5 bases at V and 0 bases at J, with 13 bases between the two ends. The CDR3 runs 15 residues. Germline V lookup: CDR1 MNHNS, CDR2 SASEGT. Here the CDR3 reads CASSPPWGLNTEAFF. Here the CDR3 DNA reads TGTGCCAGCAGTCCGCCTTGGGGCTTGAACACTGAAGCTTTCTTT.

This clonotype was seen many times. The V gene is TRBV11-2, the J gene TRBJ2-7; TRBD1 agrees at 7 bases. Per germline, CDR1 SGHAT and CDR2 FQNNGV. V shed 2 bases and J 2 bases; nucleotides not matched to a gene: 6. CDR3 length equals 15 residues. The CDR3 spells CASSLFGDRAYEQYF. The CDR3 region has the DNA TGTGCCAGCAGCTTATTCGGGGACAGAGCCTACGAGCAGTACTTC.

This clonotype was recorded many times. V usage is TRBV15 and J usage is TRBJ1-5, with TRBD1 as a possible D gene (5 bases). CDR1 LNHNV and CDR2 YYDKDF come from the germline V gene (reference sequence). V was trimmed by 0 bases and J by 2 bases, leaving 14 bases between them. The CDR3 is 17 residues long. CDR3 bases: TGTGCCACCAGCAGAGAGAGAGCGGGGGAAGGCAATCAGCCCCAGCATTTT. It yields the protein CATSRERAGEGNQPQHF.

This clonotype was seen repeatedly, ten times or more. The chain combines TRBV6-4 with TRBJ2-5; D ambiguous. This CDR3 is built from 15 residues. Germline CDR1 MRHNA, CDR2 SNTAGT. V was trimmed by 0 bases and J by 5 bases, leaving 13 bases between them. The CDR3 sequence: CASSDSWRGSETQYF. The DNA of the CDR3 is TGTGCCAGCAGTGACTCTTGGAGAGGATCGGAGACCCAGTACTTC.